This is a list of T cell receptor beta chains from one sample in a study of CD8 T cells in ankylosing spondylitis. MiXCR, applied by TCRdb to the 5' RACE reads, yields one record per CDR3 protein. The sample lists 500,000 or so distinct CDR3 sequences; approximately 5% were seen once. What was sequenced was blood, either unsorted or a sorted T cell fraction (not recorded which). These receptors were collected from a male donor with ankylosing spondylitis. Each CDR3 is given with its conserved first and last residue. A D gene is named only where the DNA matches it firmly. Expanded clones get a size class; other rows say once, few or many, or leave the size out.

CASSSTSGRDETQYF | TGTGCCAGCAGCTCGACTAGCGGGAGGGACGAGACCCAGTACTTC | TRBV11-2 | few | TRBJ2-5 | TRBD2
CASSMSSLSYEQYF | TGTGCCAGTAGTATGTCCAGCCTCTCCTACGAGCAGTACTTC | TRBV19 | - | TRBJ2-7 | -
CASSSLRGNTEAFF | TGTGCCAGCAGTTCCCTCAGGGGGAACACTGAAGCTTTCTTT | TRBV7-9 | many | TRBJ1-1 | -
CASRDTGSSTEAFF | TGTGCCAGCAGGGATACAGGGTCTAGTACTGAAGCTTTCTTT | TRBV6-1 | many | TRBJ1-1 | -
CASSQDLRTSGSHEQYF | TGCGCCAGCAGCCAAGATCTGAGGACTAGCGGGAGCCACGAGCAGTACTTC | TRBV4-3 | many | TRBJ2-7 | TRBD2
CATSDSPGTPPYTGELFF | TGTGCCACCAGTGATTCTCCGGGGACTCCGCCGTACACCGGGGAGCTGTTTTTT | TRBV24-1 | many | TRBJ2-2 | -
CASSPTSSPYNEQFF | TGTGCCAGCAGTCCAACTAGCAGCCCCTACAATGAGCAGTTCTTC | TRBV28 | many | TRBJ2-1 | -
CSALGGESPLHF | TGCAGTGCTTTGGGAGGCGAATCACCCCTCCACTTT | TRBV20-1 | many | TRBJ1-6 | -
CSVKMGVTEAFF | TGCAGCGTTAAAATGGGTGTCACTGAAGCTTTCTTT | TRBV29-1 | many | TRBJ1-1 | -
CASRDSLNYGYTF | TGTGCCAGTCGGGACAGCCTTAACTATGGCTACACCTTC | TRBV11-2 | many | TRBJ1-2 | TRBD1
CASKQAAGSYEQYF | TGTGCCAGCAAACAGGCAGCCGGATCCTACGAGCAGTACTTC | TRBV7-3 | many | TRBJ2-7 | -
CATSTTNPMGQKRTDTQYF | TGTGCCACCAGCACTACTAACCCTATGGGCCAGAAGAGGACAGATACGCAGTATTTT | TRBV15 | many | TRBJ2-3 | -
CASTKPLGGEKLFF | TGTGCCAGCACCAAGCCTCTGGGGGGGGAAAAACTGTTTTTT | TRBV7-9 | many | TRBJ1-4 | -
CASSFPGNVNEQYF | TGTGCCAGCAGTTTCCCCGGGAATGTTAACGAGCAGTACTTC | TRBV28 | many | TRBJ2-7 | -
CASKRPGTDTQYF | TGCGCCAGCAAACGGCCCGGCACAGATACGCAGTATTTT | TRBV5-1 | many | TRBJ2-3 | -
CSARHSSYEQYF | TGCAGTGCCAGACACAGCTCCTACGAGCAGTACTTC | TRBV20-1 | many | TRBJ2-7 | -
CAPPSHYEQYF | TGCGCTCCTCCATCTCACTACGAGCAGTACTTC | TRBV10-1 | many | TRBJ2-7 | -
CASSSGLHTGELFF | TGTGCCAGCAGCTCCGGACTACACACCGGGGAGCTGTTTTTT | TRBV6-1 | many | TRBJ2-2 | -
CSATLGRGYNEQFF | TGCAGCGCAACCCTCGGACGGGGCTACAATGAGCAGTTCTTC | TRBV29-1 | many | TRBJ2-1 | -
CSASRGPSSYYNEQFF | TGCAGTGCTAGTCGGGGGCCTAGCTCATACTACAATGAGCAGTTCTTC | TRBV20-1 | - | TRBJ2-1 | -
CASSALAPSSYNEQFF | TGTGCCAGCAGCGCCCTCGCCCCTAGCTCCTACAATGAGCAGTTCTTC | TRBV7-8 | - | TRBJ2-1 | -
CASSRTRPDTQYF | TGCGCCAGCAGCCGGACACGGCCAGATACGCAGTATTTT | TRBV4-3 | - | TRBJ2-3 | -
CASSRISGTEPYEQYF | TGCGCCAGCAGCAGGATATCCGGGACAGAACCCTACGAGCAGTACTTC | TRBV5-1 | many | TRBJ2-7 | TRBD1
CASSQEGTGSGYTF | TGCGCCAGCAGCCAAGAGGGGACAGGGAGCGGCTACACCTTC | TRBV4-3 | many | TRBJ1-2 | TRBD1
CASSYTGAGTEAFF | TGTGCCAGCAGTTACACAGGGGCCGGCACTGAAGCTTTCTTT | TRBV27 | many | TRBJ1-1 | TRBD1